The 26 T cell receptor beta chains given below trace back to one sample, sequenced in a study of metastatic and nonmetastatic thyroid tumors (TCRdb year 2020). No patient had received any treatment before thyroid surgery. The method behind the library was PCR. Sequencer: Illumina HiSeq 4000. TCRdb's own reprocessing of the public reads used fastp at Q25 and MiXCR and kept productive beta chains. This sample is represented by more than 10,000 clones; approximately 33% of them were singletons. The biggest ten clones account for around 12% of the sample. Sequencing was performed on tumor tissue. The source is a male donor with papillary thyroid cancer or a benign thyroid nodule (not recorded which). Some clones in this sample may be carry-over from other donors' samples.

The rearrangement uses TRBV5-1 and TRBJ1-3; D might be TRBD1 (6 bases). V lost 0 bases, J lost 3 bases, and 10 bases lay in between. The CDR3 covers 15 residues. Germline assignment: CDR1 SGHRS and CDR2 YFSETQ. This CDR3 reads CASSLAAGDGNTIYF. The DNA of the CDR3 is TGCGCCAGCAGCTTGGCGGCAGGGGATGGAAACACCATATATTTT.

This clone was seen more than once but under ten times. V and J are TRBV6-5 and TRBJ1-6; 10 bases match TRBD1. Looked up from germline, CDR1 is MNHEY and CDR2 is SVGAGI. V shed 1 base, J shed 8 bases, and the junction held 2 bases outside the gene matches. This CDR3 spans 15 amino acids. CDR3 nucleotides: TGTGCCAGCAGTTACTTCGGGACAGGGGATTCACCCCTCCACTTT. Its translation: CASSYFGTGDSPLHF.

The gene calls are TRBV6-5 and TRBJ2-1; D unresolved. The CDR3 covers 14 residues. Germline CDR1 is MNHEY and CDR2 is SVGAGI. Trimming pared 3 bases from V and 4 bases from J, leaving 10 bases between. The CDR3 region is CASSYGEEYNEQFF. The CDR3 DNA follows: TGTGCCAGCAGTTATGGAGAAGAATACAATGAGCAGTTCTTC.

This clone was observed a handful of times. This chain connects TRBV2 to TRBJ2-7; D might be TRBD1 (6 bases). V gave up 7 bases and J gave up 3 bases, with 13 bases separating them. Germline V gene data show CDR1 as SNHLY and CDR2 as FYNNEI. The CDR3 has 13 amino acids. The CDR3: CASKDSHDYEQYF. The CDR3, as DNA: TGTGCCAGCAAGGACAGCCATGACTACGAGCAGTACTTC.

V gene TRBV14 combines with J gene TRBJ2-3; D unresolved. The CDR3 is made up of 13 amino acids. Germline V CDR1 and CDR2: SGHDN, FVKESK. Trimming took 3 bases from V and 7 from J, leaving 11 bases between them. The CDR3 nucleotides are TGTGCCAGCAGCCAGACTGTCGGTAATACGCAGTATTTT. This gives the protein CASSQTVGNTQYF. Together with reference TRBV14 and TRBJ2-3, the CDR3 gives the full variable domain: EAGVTQFPSHSVIEKGQTVTLRCDPISGHDNLYWYRRVMGKEIKFLLHFVKESKQDESGMPNNRFLAERTGGTYSTLKVQPAELEDSGVYFCASSQTVGNTQYFGPGTRLTVL.

This clone showed up just a few times. The chain couples TRBV20-1 to TRBJ2-7; no clear D. V gave up 1 base and J gave up 6 bases, with 10 bases separating them. The CDR3 is 12 residues long. Germline CDR1 DFQATT, CDR2 SNEGSKA (reference sequence). The CDR3 loop reads CSARVSSFEQYF. The CDR3 region has the DNA TGCAGTGCTAGAGTGAGTAGCTTCGAGCAGTACTTC.

Note on this clone: This CDR3 is missing its conserved last phenylalanine or tryptophan, likely due to a read error. This sequence joins TRBV7-6 and TRBJ2-3; the D gene is possibly TRBD2 (5 bases). This CDR3 has 14 amino acids. CDR1 and CDR2 from the germline V gene are SGHVS and FNYEAQ. Trimming shortened V by 7 bases and J by 7 bases, and 18 bases separated the two germline ends. This CDR3 reads CASIFTGPGNTQYL. The CDR3 coding sequence is TGTGCCAGCATTTTTACTGGGCCGGGAAATACGCAGTATCTT.

The V and J genes are TRBV27 and TRBJ2-7; TRBD2 agrees at 7 bases. This CDR3 spans 15 amino acids. Germline-derived CDR1 and CDR2 are MNHEY and SMNVEV (reference sequence). V shed 3 bases, J shed 3 bases, and the junction held 8 bases outside the gene matches. The CDR3 DNA follows: TGTGCCAGCAGTTTTCGGGGGGTCCGAGGCTACGAGCAGTACTTC. Its protein product is CASSFRGVRGYEQYF.

This clone is judged medium-sized. The rearrangement uses TRBV20-1 and TRBJ2-3; 12 nucleotides agree with TRBD2. Germline assignment: CDR1 DFQATT and CDR2 SNEGSKA (reference sequence). V lost 1 base, J lost 2 bases, and 13 bases stayed unmatched. The CDR3 consists of 19 residues. The CDR3 here is CSARVRASGRALATDTQYF. CDR3 in DNA: TGCAGTGCTAGAGTGCGGGCTAGCGGGAGGGCTTTGGCCACAGATACGCAGTATTTT.

In its sample, this clone ranks as medium-sized (0.01 to 0.1%). This chain joins TRBV20-1 and TRBJ1-2; unclear D gene. The CDR3 consists of 11 residues. Trimming cost V 8 bases and J 6 bases, with 13 bases left between them. CDR1 is DFQATT, CDR2 SNEGSKA, per germline (reference sequence). The CDR3 protein is CSLLQSDGYTF. CDR3 nucleotide sequence: TGCAGTCTTTTACAGTCGGATGGCTACACCTTC.

This clone was recorded a few times. V and J are TRBV2 and TRBJ1-1, with D possibly TRBD1 on 5 matching bases. Germline V gene sequence: CDR1 SNHLY, CDR2 FYNNEI. The CDR3 loop spans 13 amino acids. Trimming stripped 7 bases from V and 1 base from J, with 10 bases between. CDR3 DNA sequence: TGTGCCAGCACGTGGGGCACGAACACTGAAGCTTTCTTT. Its protein product is CASTWGTNTEAFF.

The J gene is TRBJ2-1, the V gene TRBV11-2; 7 bases map to TRBD2. The trim removed 1 base at V and 2 bases at J, leaving 5 bases unmatched. The CDR3 loop spans 16 amino acids. Germline CDR1 SGHAT, CDR2 FQNNGV. The CDR3 nucleotides read TGTGCCAGCAGCTTAGTAAGGCTAGCGGCCTACAATGAGCAGTTCTTC. It is translated as CASSLVRLAAYNEQFF.

V is TRBV6-2 or TRBV6-3 and J is TRBJ2-7; D unresolved. CDR3 length: 13 amino acids. V lost 4 bases to trimming and J lost 2 bases, with 9 bases between them. CDR1 is MNHEY, CDR2 SVGEGT, per germline. The CDR3: CASSLDAPYEQYF. The CDR3 DNA reads as TGTGCCAGCAGTTTGGACGCTCCCTACGAGCAGTACTTC.

By share, this clone counts as medium-sized. The CDR3 loop reads CASRREVGTGELFF. CDR3 coding DNA: TGTGCCAGCCGACGGGAGGTCGGCACCGGGGAGCTGTTTTTT. The genes are TRBV11-1 and TRBJ2-2; 7 nucleotides match TRBD2. There are 14 residues in the CDR3. Germline V gives CDR1 SGHAT, CDR2 FQDESV (reference sequence). V trimming: 8 bases; J trimming: 4 bases; junction bases outside the gene matches: 7.

V is TRBV4-3 and J is TRBJ2-7; no clear D. The ends were cut back, 5 bases at V and 6 bases at J, with 20 bases in the middle. This CDR3 contains 15 residues. The germline gives CDR1 LGHNA, CDR2 YSLEER. CDR3 in amino acids: CASSSQIGSSREQYF. Here the CDR3 DNA reads TGCGCCAGCAGCTCCCAGATCGGCTCCTCCCGCGAGCAGTACTTC.

The chain is built from TRBV6-5 and TRBJ2-7; 13 bases are a match to TRBD2. Losses at the gene ends were 4 bases for V and 4 bases for J; bases not matched to a gene: 1. The CDR3 is made up of 14 amino acids. CDR1 is MNHEY and CDR2 is SVGAGI in the germline V gene. The CDR3 bases are TGTGCCAGCAGTTGGACTAGCGGGAGTTACGAGCAGTACTTC. Amino acids: CASSWTSGSYEQYF.

The chain links TRBV3-1 to TRBJ1-4, with no clear D. This CDR3 region has 16 residues. With 1 base removed from V and 3 bases from J, the gap between germline ends came to 12 bases. CDR1 and CDR2 (germline): LGHDT, YNNKEL (reference sequence). The CDR3 spells CASSQVDGRANEKLFF. The CDR3 DNA is TGTGCCAGCAGCCAAGTGGACGGGAGAGCTAATGAAAAACTGTTTTTT.

The rearrangement links TRBV3-1 to TRBJ1-2; D is unclear. Germline CDR1 reads LGHDT; CDR2 reads YNNKEL (reference sequence). The CDR3 runs to 14 residues. V shed 1 base and J shed 1 base, with 7 bases lying between them. In DNA, the CDR3 is TGTGCCAGCAGCCAAGCGGACCTTAACTATGGCTACACCTTC. As protein: CASSQADLNYGYTF.

This clone has just a few counts. V is TRBV12-3 or TRBV12-4 and J is TRBJ2-3, with 7 bases fitting TRBD1. This CDR3 spans 14 amino acids. Trimming cost V 5 bases and J 3 bases; bases outside gene matches: 5. The CDR3 sequence: CASSPRQGTDTQYF. For the CDR3, the DNA is TGTGCCAGCAGTCCGCGACAGGGTACAGATACGCAGTATTTT.

The V and J genes are TRBV5-1 and TRBJ2-3, with 7 positions matching TRBD1. This CDR3 region has 16 residues. Trimming cost V 4 bases and J 3 bases; bases outside gene matches: 11. CDR1 SGHRS and CDR2 YFSETQ come from the germline V gene. In nucleotides, the CDR3 is TGCGCCAGCAGCACAGCCCAGGGGGTAAATACAGATACGCAGTATTTT. Translated: CASSTAQGVNTDTQYF. Full variable domain (missing parts from reference TRBV5-1 and TRBJ2-3): KAGVTQTPRYLIKTRGQQVTLSCSPISGHRSVSWYQQTPGQGLQFLFEYFSETQRNKGNFPGRFSGRQFSNSRSEMNVSTLELGDSALYLCASSTAQGVNTDTQYFGPGTRLTVL.

V gene TRBV27 combines with J gene TRBJ2-7; D remains unclear. This CDR3 spans 13 amino acids. Germline V CDR1 and CDR2: MNHEY, SMNVEV (reference sequence). V shed 6 bases and J shed 4 bases, with 13 bases lying between them. Here the CDR3 DNA reads TGTGCCAGCAGACCAGAGACAAGTTACGAGCAGTACTTC. It codes for CASRPETSYEQYF.

The V and J genes are TRBV19 and TRBJ2-1; D is perhaps TRBD2 (5 bases). CDR1 and CDR2 (germline): LNHDA, SQIVND (reference sequence). The CDR3 loop spans 15 amino acids. The V and J ends lost 3 bases and 0 bases respectively, with 9 bases between them. The CDR3, as DNA: TGTGCCAGTAGTATGGTTGGGAGCTCCTACAATGAGCAGTTCTTC. Translating it yields CASSMVGSSYNEQFF.

J is TRBJ2-7 and V is TRBV19, with TRBD2 matching 8 bases. Germline V CDR1 and CDR2: LNHDA, SQIVND (reference sequence). V was clipped by 8 bases and J by 2 bases; unmatched bases: 8. The CDR3 totals 14 residues. The CDR3 sequence is CASRVASGPYEQYF. In DNA form, the CDR3 reads TGTGCCAGTCGCGTCGCTAGCGGGCCCTACGAGCAGTACTTC.

With regard to this clone: A much larger clone lies one base from this, so it may be a read error. The chain combines TRBV7-8 with TRBJ2-6; TRBD2 is a possible D gene (6 bases). This CDR3 has 14 residues. Germline CDR1 SGHVS, CDR2 FQNEAQ. This chain's CDR3 is CASSPPGEANFLTF. DNA of the CDR3: TGTGCCAGCAGCCCCCCGGGGGAGGCCAACTTCCTGACTTTC.

By its share, this clone is medium-sized (0.01 to 0.1%). This sequence joins TRBV7-3 and TRBJ2-2; perhaps TRBD2 as D (5 bases). With 6 bases removed from V and 7 bases from J, the gap between germline ends came to 12 bases. Germline V gives CDR1 SGHTA, CDR2 FQGTGA. This CDR3 is built from 13 residues. The DNA of the CDR3 is TGTGCCAGCAGGGACCCTCGGGGCGGGGAGCTGTTTTTT. Translation: CASRDPRGGELFF.

In its sample, this clone was seen a few times. This chain connects TRBV29-1 to TRBJ1-2; D is unclear. V was trimmed by 3 bases and J by 3 bases, leaving 17 bases between them. This CDR3 is built from 15 residues. Germline CDR1 reads SQVTM; CDR2 reads ANQGSEA. CDR3 sequence: CSVDNPLGLDYGYTF. The CDR3 DNA reads TGCAGCGTTGACAACCCCTTGGGATTGGACTATGGCTACACCTTC.